This entry features one TCR beta chain sequence. Its antigen is currently not known. Qualities for individual bases were not recorded, and no much larger clone is one base off. The data were taken from a study of immune evolution from preneoplasia to lung adenocarcinoma (dated by TCRdb to about 2021). Context from the whole study: HLA loss of heterozygosity was seen in about 7%, 15% and 30% of AIS, MIA and ADC lesions, and in no AAH lesions. Immune contexture across lung adenocarcinoma precursors and invasive adenocarcinoma was profiled using immune gene expression, TCR sequencing and multiplex immunofluorescence. Resected precursor lesions (AAH, AIS, MIA) and invasive adenocarcinomas were compared against paired morphologically normal lung tissue. The sample size was set by how many specimens were available, not by a prior power calculation. The immune data were integrated with whole exome sequencing and methylation data from the same cohort of nodules. The overall cohort was made up of about 53 patients with pulmonary nodules who had surgical resection. TCR sequencing data were obtained from around 51 patients. According to the study, about a hundred samples went through TCR sequencing. POLYSOLVER was used to infer Class I HLA alleles from exome data, while LOHHLA was used to detect allele-specific HLA loss.

V is reduced by 1 base and J by 2 bases, leaving a spacing of 12 bases between them. The CDR3, cysteine through phenylalanine, is 15 amino acids long. Just the 45-base CDR3 DNA is kept, in frame starting at base 1. CDR1 SEHNR and CDR2 FQNEAQ are derived from the germline V gene (reference sequence). The immunoSEQ hsTCRbeta Kit was used to sequence TCR beta CDR3 regions from DNA. The study's own analysis went as follows. The ImmunoSEQ Analyzer was used to analyse the TCR sequencing data. T cell clonality was defined as 1 minus Pielou's evenness, as computed on productive rearrangements. The inverse Simpson index, applied to productive templates, was used to measure T cell diversity. T cell density was expressed as TCR beta template counts normalized to usable DNA, with usable DNA estimated by amplifying and sequencing housekeeping genes. Two-sided Kruskal-Wallis tests were used to compare TCR metrics across histologic stages. As stored in TCRdb, this immuneACCESS dataset retains in-frame rearrangements with V and J assigned. A fraction of the clones does not appear; measured against another copy, unresolved V genes explain less than half of the discrepancy, and the remainder lacks a known reason. That table is the source of V, J and clone size, and D and trimming were worked out from the DNA. The sample table lists around 10,000 clones, 75% to 85% of them with a count of one. About 9% of the sample is held by the ten biggest clonotypes.

Resection was performed on patients in Japan or China between the mid-2010s and the late 2010s. The histologic diagnosis of each case was independently confirmed on H&E slides by two lung cancer pathologists. Premalignant or tumor cells were enriched for nucleic acid extraction by macro-dissection performed after pathologic assessment. The AllPrep DNA/RNA FFPE Kit was used to isolate DNA from FFPE tissue. Results and caveats for the whole study, not just this receptor: Normal lung showed the highest clonality, whereas later-stage lesions appeared to have higher T cell density and diversity but lower clonality. Normal lung had the highest top T cell clone frequencies, which appeared to decline progressively from AAH through AIS, MIA and invasive adenocarcinoma. The findings were based on association rather than direct causation, and larger cohorts with long-term follow-up and longitudinal biopsies were deemed needed. The highest T cell clonality was observed in KRAS-mutant nodules compared with EGFR-mutant or double wild-type lesions. Because all patients came from Japan and China, whether the findings apply to Western populations was uncertain.

The clonotype originates from a donor at least 70 years old with lung adenocarcinoma. Sequencing was performed on FFPE minimally invasive lung adenocarcinoma tissue. The sample's cell subset or site label, in plain terms: micro-invasive lung adenocarcinoma (MIA). This sequence uses TRBV7-9 and TRBJ2-7; a tentative D match to TRBD1 spans 5 bases. The CDR3 region reads CASSLVGQGTYEQYF. The sequenced DNA is TGTGCCAGCAGCTTAGTTGGGCAGGGTACCTACGAGCAGTACTTC.